A single sample gave rise to the 9 T cell receptor beta chains below, sequenced in a study of CD8 T cells in ankylosing spondylitis. Whole-study findings and limits: A TCR beta motif of several highly homologous variants appeared characteristic of ankylosing spondylitis blood.

MiXCR, applied by TCRdb to the 5' RACE reads, yields one record per CDR3 protein. The repertoire consists of fewer than 550,000 distinct CDR3 sequences, with approximately 5% occurring once and the leading ten covering approximately 4%. Their antigens are not known. Sequencing was done on a sample of blood, either unsorted or a sorted T cell fraction (not recorded which). The receptors stem from a male donor with ankylosing spondylitis.

This clonotype occurred many times. This chain uses TRBV9 with TRBJ1-1; weak D call: TRBD1 (6 bases). CDR3 size: 14 residues. Germline CDR1 is SGDLS and CDR2 is YYNGEE. V was shortened by 0 bases and J by 5 bases, with 11 bases between the two germline ends. This CDR3 reads CASSVGGTTTEAFF. The CDR3 nucleotides are TGTGCCAGCAGCGTAGGAGGGACAACGACTGAAGCTTTCTTT.

This clonotype was seen only a few times. The rearrangement links TRBV10-3 to TRBJ1-1; D possibly corresponds to TRBD1 (5 bases). Germline-derived CDR1 and CDR2 are ENHRY and SYGVKD. This CDR3 has 13 residues. V was pared by 6 bases and J by 4 bases, with 12 bases between. CDR3 sequence reads: CAIREAGSTEAFF. As DNA, the CDR3 is TGTGCCATCAGGGAGGCAGGGTCCACTGAAGCTTTCTTT.

At least ten counts were recorded for this clonotype. The rearrangement links TRBV10-1 to TRBJ2-4; D is undetermined. CDR3 length equals 15 residues. V lost 3 bases and J lost 8, with 17 bases in between. The V gene's germline CDR1 is WNHNN and CDR2 SYGVQD (reference sequence). The CDR3 DNA sequence: TGCGCCAGCAGTGAAGGTGGGGAACGCCGGGACATTCAGTACTTC. Protein: CASSEGGERRDIQYF.

This clonotype was observed a handful of times. The chain is built from TRBV25-1 and TRBJ2-2, with 7 positions matching TRBD1. The CDR3 has 16 amino acids. Germline CDR1 reads MGHDK; CDR2 reads SYGVNS. Trimming at V came to 4 bases and at J to 4 bases, leaving 9 bases not matched to a gene. CDR3 bases: TGTGCCAGCAGTGCAACAGGGGCCCCGAGCACCGGGGAGCTGTTTTTT. Amino acids: CASSATGAPSTGELFF.

This clonotype has a count of ten or more. This chain links TRBV18 with TRBJ1-6, with 7 bases that match TRBD1. The V gene end was trimmed by 3 bases and the J gene end by 5 bases; junction bases not matched to a gene: 4. Germline V gene sequence: CDR1 KGHSH, CDR2 LQKENI. CDR3 length equals 15 residues. The CDR3 reads CASSPYRGNNSPLHF. CDR3 nucleotide sequence: TGTGCCAGCTCACCCTACAGGGGAAATAATTCACCCCTCCACTTT.

This clonotype has a count of ten or more. The chain is built from TRBV9 and TRBJ2-4, with unresolved D. CDR3 length equals 15 residues. V dropped 0 bases and J dropped 1 base, with 8 bases sitting between them. Germline-derived CDR1 and CDR2 are SGDLS and YYNGEE. DNA of the CDR3: TGTGCCAGCAGCGTAGGACACATCGCCAAAAACATTCAGTACTTC. Translated: CASSVGHIAKNIQYF.

This clonotype was detected a few times. The gene calls are TRBV5-1 and TRBJ2-1, with 8 bases matching TRBD2. Germline lookup yields CDR1 SGHRS and CDR2 YFSETQ. V dropped 0 bases and J dropped 9; count of bases not matched to a gene: 11. The CDR3 is 16 residues long. The DNA of the CDR3 is TGCGCCAGCAGCTTGGGGGTAGCGGGGCCCCTCGGTGAGCAGTTCTTC. It translates to CASSLGVAGPLGEQFF.

The table lists this clonotype with many counts. The chain recombines TRBV5-1 with TRBJ2-2; D is possibly TRBD1 or TRBD2 (5 bases each). V lost 4 bases and J lost 5, with 21 bases in between. CDR1 and CDR2 (germline): SGHRS, YFSETQ. This CDR3 has 17 amino acids. The CDR3 reads CASSRPRVGEGTGELFF. Here the CDR3 DNA reads TGCGCCAGCAGCCGACCCCGAGTAGGAGAGGGGACCGGGGAGCTGTTTTTT.

This clonotype came up a few times. This chain links TRBV3-1 with TRBJ1-2; D remains ambiguous. The V and J ends lost 4 bases and 5 bases respectively, with 8 bases between them. The CDR3 is 12 residues long. CDR1 is LGHDT and CDR2 is YNNKEL in the germline V gene (reference sequence). CDR3 bases: TGTGCCAGCAGCCGTAAGGAGTATGGCTACACCTTC. This gives the protein CASSRKEYGYTF.